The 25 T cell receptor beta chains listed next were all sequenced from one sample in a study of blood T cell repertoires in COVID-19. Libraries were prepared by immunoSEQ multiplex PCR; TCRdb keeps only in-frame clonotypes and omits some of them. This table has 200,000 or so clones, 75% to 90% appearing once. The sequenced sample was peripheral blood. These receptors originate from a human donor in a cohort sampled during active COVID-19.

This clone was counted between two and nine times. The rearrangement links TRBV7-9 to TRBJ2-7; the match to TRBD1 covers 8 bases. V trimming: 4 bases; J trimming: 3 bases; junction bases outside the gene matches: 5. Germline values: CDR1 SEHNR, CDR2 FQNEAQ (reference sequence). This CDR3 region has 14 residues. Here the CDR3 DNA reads TGTGCCAGCAGCTCGACCGGACAGGGCTACGAGCAGTACTTC. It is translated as CASSSTGQGYEQYF.

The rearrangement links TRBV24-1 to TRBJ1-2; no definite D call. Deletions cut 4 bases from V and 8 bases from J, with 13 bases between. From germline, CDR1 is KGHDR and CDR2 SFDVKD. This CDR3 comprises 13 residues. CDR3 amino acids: CATSDPNRVGYTF. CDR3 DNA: TGTGCCACCAGTGACCCTAACAGAGTCGGCTACACCTTC.

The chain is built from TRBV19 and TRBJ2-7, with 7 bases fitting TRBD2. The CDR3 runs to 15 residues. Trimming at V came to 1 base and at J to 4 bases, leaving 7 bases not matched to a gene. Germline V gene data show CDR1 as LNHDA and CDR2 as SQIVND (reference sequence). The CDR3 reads CASSIAATSSYEQYF. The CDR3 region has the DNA TGTGCCAGTAGTATAGCCGCGACTAGCAGTTACGAGCAGTACTTC.

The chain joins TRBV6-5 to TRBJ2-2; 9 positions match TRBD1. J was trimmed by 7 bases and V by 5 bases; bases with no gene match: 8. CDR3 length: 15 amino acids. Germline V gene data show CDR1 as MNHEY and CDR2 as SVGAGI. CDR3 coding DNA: TGTGCCAGCAGTAAGACAGGGGGGAAGGTCGGGGAGCTGTTTTTT. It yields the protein CASSKTGGKVGELFF.

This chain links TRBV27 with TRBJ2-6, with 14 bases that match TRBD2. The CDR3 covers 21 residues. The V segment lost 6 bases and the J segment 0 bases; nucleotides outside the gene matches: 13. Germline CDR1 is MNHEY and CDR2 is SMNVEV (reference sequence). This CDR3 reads CASRPRLAGGLLSSGANVLTF. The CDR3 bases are TGTGCCAGCAGGCCCAGACTAGCGGGAGGGCTCCTCTCCTCTGGGGCCAACGTCCTGACTTTC. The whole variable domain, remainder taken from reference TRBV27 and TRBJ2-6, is EAQVTQNPRYLITVTGKKLTVTCSQNMNHEYMSWYRQDPGLGLRQIYYSMNVEVTDKGDVPEGYKVSRKEKRNFPLILESPSPNQTSLYFCASRPRLAGGLLSSGANVLTFGAGSRLTVL.

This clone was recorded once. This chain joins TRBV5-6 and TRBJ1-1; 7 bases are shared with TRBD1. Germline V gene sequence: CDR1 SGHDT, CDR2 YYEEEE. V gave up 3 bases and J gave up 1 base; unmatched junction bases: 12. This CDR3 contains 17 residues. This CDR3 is CASSWTSAGTANTEAFF. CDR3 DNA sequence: TGTGCCAGCAGCTGGACCTCCGCCGGGACAGCGAACACTGAAGCTTTCTTT.

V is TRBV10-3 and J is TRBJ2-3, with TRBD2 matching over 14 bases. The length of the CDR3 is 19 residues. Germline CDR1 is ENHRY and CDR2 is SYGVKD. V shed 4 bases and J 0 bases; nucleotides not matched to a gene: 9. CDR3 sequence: CAISGTSGRWASSTDTQYF. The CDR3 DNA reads TGTGCCATCAGTGGGACTAGCGGGAGGTGGGCTTCTAGCACAGATACGCAGTATTTT.

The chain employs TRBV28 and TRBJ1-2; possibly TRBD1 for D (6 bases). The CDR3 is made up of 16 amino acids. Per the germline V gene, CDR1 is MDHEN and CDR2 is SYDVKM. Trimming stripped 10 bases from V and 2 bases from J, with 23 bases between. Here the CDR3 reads CATKSTGTNNNYGYTF. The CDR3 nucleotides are TGTGCCACCAAGAGTACAGGGACCAATAACAACTATGGCTACACCTTC.

The CDR3 loop is CASSVLRDRAPGANVLTF. The CDR3 DNA reads TGTGCCAGCAGCGTCTTAAGGGACAGGGCTCCTGGGGCCAACGTCCTGACTTTC. V and J are TRBV7-2 and TRBJ2-6, with 9 bases fitting TRBD1. V lost 5 bases and J lost 2; bases outside the gene matches: 10. CDR3 size: 18 residues. The germline CDR1 and CDR2 sequences are SGHTA and FQGNSA.

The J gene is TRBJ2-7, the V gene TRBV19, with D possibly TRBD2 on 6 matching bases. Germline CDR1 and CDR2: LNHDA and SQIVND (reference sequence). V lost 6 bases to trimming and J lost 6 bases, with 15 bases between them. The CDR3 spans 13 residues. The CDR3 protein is CASSQGGGIEQYF. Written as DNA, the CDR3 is TGTGCCAGTAGCCAGGGAGGAGGGATCGAGCAGTACTTC.

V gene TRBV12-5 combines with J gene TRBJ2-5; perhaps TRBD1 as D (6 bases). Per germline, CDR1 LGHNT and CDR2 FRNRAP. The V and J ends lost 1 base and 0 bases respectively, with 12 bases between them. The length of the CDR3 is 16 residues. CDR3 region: CASGLGTATYQETQYF. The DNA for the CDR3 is TGTGCTAGTGGTTTGGGGACAGCGACCTACCAAGAGACCCAGTACTTC.

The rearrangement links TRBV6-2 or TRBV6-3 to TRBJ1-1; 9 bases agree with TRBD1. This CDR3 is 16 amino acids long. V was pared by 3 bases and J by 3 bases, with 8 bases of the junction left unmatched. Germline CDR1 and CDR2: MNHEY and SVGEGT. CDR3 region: CASSYSGQGIYTEAFF. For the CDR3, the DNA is TGTGCCAGCAGTTATTCGGGACAGGGTATTTACACTGAAGCTTTCTTT.

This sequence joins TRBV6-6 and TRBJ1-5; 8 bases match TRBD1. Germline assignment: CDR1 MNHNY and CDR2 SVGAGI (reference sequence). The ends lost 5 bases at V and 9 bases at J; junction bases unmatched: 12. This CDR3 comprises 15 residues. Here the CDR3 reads CASSPQGAALRPQHF. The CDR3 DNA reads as TGTGCCAGCAGTCCCCAGGGGGCGGCCCTACGGCCCCAGCATTTT.

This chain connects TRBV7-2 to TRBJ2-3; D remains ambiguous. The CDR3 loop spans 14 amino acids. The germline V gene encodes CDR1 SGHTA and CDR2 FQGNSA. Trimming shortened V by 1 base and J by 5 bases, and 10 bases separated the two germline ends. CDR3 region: CASSLGRTRDTQYF. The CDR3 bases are TGTGCCAGCAGCTTAGGCCGCACAAGAGATACGCAGTATTTT.

This CDR3 reads CASSLSTSEIYEQYF. Written as DNA, the CDR3 is TGTGCCAGCAGCTTAAGTACTAGCGAGATCTACGAGCAGTACTTC. The genes are TRBV7-3 and TRBJ2-7; 7 bases align to TRBD2. CDR1 SGHTA and CDR2 FQGTGA come from the germline V gene. Losses at the gene ends were 1 base for V and 3 bases for J; bases not matched to a gene: 6. The CDR3 runs 15 residues.

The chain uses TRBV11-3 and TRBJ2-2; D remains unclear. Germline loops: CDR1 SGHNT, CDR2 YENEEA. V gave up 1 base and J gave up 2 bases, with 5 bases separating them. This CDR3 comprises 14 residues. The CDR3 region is CASSLVQNTGELFF. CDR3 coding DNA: TGTGCCAGCAGCTTAGTACAAAACACCGGGGAGCTGTTTTTT.

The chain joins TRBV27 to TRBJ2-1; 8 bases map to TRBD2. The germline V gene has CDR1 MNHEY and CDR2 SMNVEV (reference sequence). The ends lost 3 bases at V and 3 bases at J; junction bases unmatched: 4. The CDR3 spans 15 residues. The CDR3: CASSLAGGDYNEQFF. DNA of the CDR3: TGTGCCAGCAGTTTGGCGGGAGGAGACTACAATGAGCAGTTCTTC.

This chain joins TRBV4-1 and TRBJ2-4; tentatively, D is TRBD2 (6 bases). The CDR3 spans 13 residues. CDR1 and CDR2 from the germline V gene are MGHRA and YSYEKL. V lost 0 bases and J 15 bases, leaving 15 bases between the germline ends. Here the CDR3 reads CASSQDGLRSWYF. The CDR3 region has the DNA TGCGCCAGCAGCCAAGACGGACTAAGGTCGTGGTACTTC.

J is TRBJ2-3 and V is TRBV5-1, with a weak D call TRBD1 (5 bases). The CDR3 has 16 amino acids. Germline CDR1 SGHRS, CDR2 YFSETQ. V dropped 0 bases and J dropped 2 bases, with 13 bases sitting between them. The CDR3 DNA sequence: TGCGCCAGCAGCTTGGTGGTCTCAGGGCACACAGATACGCAGTATTTT. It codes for CASSLVVSGHTDTQYF.

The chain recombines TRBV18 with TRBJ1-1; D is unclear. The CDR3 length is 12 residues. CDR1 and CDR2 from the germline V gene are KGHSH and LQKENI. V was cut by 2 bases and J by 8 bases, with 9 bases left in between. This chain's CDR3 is CASSPNRGEAFF. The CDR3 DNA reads TGTGCCAGCTCACCAAACCGCGGGGAAGCTTTCTTT.

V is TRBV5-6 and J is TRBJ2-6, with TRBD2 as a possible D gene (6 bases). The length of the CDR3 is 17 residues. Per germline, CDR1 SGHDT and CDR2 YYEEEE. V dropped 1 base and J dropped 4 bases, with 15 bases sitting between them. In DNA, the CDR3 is TGTGCCAGCAGCTTGTTGGCGGGGATATACGGGGCCAACGTCCTGACTTTC. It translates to CASSLLAGIYGANVLTF.

The CDR3 loop is CASGLAGTGEEAFF. The CDR3 DNA is TGTGCTAGTGGTTTGGCCGGGACAGGGGAGGAAGCTTTCTTT. The V call is TRBV12-5, the J call TRBJ1-1; TRBD1 matches 10 bases. This CDR3 has 14 amino acids. After removal of 1 base from V and 8 bases from J, the junction contained 4 bases not matched to a gene. Germline V CDR1 and CDR2: LGHNT, FRNRAP.

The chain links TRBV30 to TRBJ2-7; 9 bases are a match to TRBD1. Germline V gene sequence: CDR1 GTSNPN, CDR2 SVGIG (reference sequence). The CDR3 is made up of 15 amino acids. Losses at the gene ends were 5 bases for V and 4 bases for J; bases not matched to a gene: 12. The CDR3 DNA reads TGTGCCTGGGTGGCCCCGGGACAGGGTAAATACGAGCAGTACTTC. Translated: CAWVAPGQGKYEQYF.

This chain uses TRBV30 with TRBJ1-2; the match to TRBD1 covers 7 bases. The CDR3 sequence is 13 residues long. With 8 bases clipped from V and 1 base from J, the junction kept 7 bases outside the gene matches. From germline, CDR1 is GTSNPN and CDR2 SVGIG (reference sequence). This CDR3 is CAGWDSFNYGYTF. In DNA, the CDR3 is TGTGCCGGCTGGGACAGCTTTAACTATGGCTACACCTTC.

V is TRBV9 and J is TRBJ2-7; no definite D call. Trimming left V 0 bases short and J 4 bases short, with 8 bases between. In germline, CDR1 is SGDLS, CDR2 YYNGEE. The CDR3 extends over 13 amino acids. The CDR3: CASSVDLEYEQYF. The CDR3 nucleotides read TGTGCCAGCAGCGTAGACCTTGAGTACGAGCAGTACTTC.